The clone carrying this T cell receptor beta chain showed up just a few times. Its specificity is unknown. The CDR3 spans 14 residues. Per the germline V gene, CDR1 is SGHRS and CDR2 is YFSETQ. V trimming: 0 bases; J trimming: 4 bases; junction bases outside the gene matches: 2. The sample comes from a study of T cells in Graves' hyperthyroidism and ophthalmopathy. The study's findings and limits: Most clonotypes that expanded in the thyroid above 0.001 also showed up in blood. Separating ophthalmopathy from stable hyperthyroidism was achieved by a 13 V-J model. Ophthalmopathy, as predicted by the model, came a median 6.5 months after the prediction.

From RNA transcripts, TCR beta CDR3 regions were amplified. Researchers ran a first-round RT-PCR on the TCR CDR3 using the HTBI primer set. TCRdb analysed the multiplex PCR reads with MiXCR anew, one entry per CDR3 protein. This table has about 400,000 distinct CDR3 sequences, around 14% appearing once. This chain uses TRBV5-1 with TRBJ2-3; 7 nucleotides align to TRBD2. This TCR was recovered from a woman under 40 with Graves' hyperthyroidism. Sequencing input: blood. The CDR3 DNA reads TGCGCCAGCAGCTTGGAACTAGCGCCAGATACGCAGTATTTT. Translated: CASSLELAPDTQYF.